This entry features one TCR beta chain sequence. Some clones are missing from TCRdb's copy, which holds only in-frame ones; the method was immunoSEQ multiplex PCR. The sample holds about 44,000 clones, about 96% seen once. The entry originates in a study of T cell changes during pregnancy in multiple sclerosis. CDR1 and CDR2 from the germline V gene are SEHNR and FQNEAQ (reference sequence). The CDR3 extends over 13 amino acids. V was shortened by 1 base and J by 4 bases, with 5 bases between the two germline ends. V usage is TRBV7-9 and J usage is TRBJ1-5; no firm D call. The sequenced sample was peripheral blood, obtained in the second trimester of pregnancy. The sequence derives from a female donor with multiple sclerosis, enrolled in a pregnancy study. The CDR3 DNA reads TGTGCCAGCAGCTTAGGGCCGAATCAGCCCCAGCATTTT. It encodes CASSLGPNQPQHF.